This is a list of T cell receptor beta chains from one sample in a study of blood T cell repertoires in COVID-19. Clones were sequenced by immunoSEQ multiplex PCR, and TCRdb holds only the in-frame ones, with some missing. Here the sample spans roughly 360,000 clones, more than 75% being singletons. Sequenced input: PBMCs or T cells enriched from blood (not recorded which). The origin of the receptors is a woman under 40 with acute COVID-19. CDR3s include the opening cysteine and the closing phenylalanine or tryptophan. Each record gives: CDR3 protein, CDR3 DNA, V gene, J gene, clone size, D gene. The D gene is left open where the match is weak. Size values are once, few and many counts, or a class for expanded clones, and some rows have none.

CASSIYSGGATSSYNEQFF	TGTGCCAGCAGCATTTATAGCGGGGGGGCCACCAGCTCCTACAATGAGCAGTTCTTC	TRBV7-6	TRBJ2-1	NA	TRBD2
CASSLRQGSSYEQYF	TGTGCCAGCAGCCTAAGACAGGGATCCTCCTACGAGCAGTACTTC	TRBV7-2	TRBJ2-7	NA	TRBD1
CASGGEGTQPQHF	TGTGCCAGCGGGGGGGAGGGGACTCAGCCCCAGCATTTT	TRBV7-9	TRBJ1-5	NA	NA
CASIGLAGVTGELFF	TGTGCCAGCATAGGACTAGCGGGGGTTACCGGGGAGCTGTTTTTT	TRBV2	TRBJ2-2	NA	TRBD2
CASSWGTSGGHSIGETQYF	TGTGCCAGCAGCTGGGGGACTAGCGGGGGGCACTCCATAGGGGAGACCCAGTACTTC	TRBV5-5	TRBJ2-5	NA	TRBD2
CASSQPGAALNYGYTF	TGCGCCAGCAGCCAGCCGGGAGCCGCCCTTAACTATGGCTACACCTTC	TRBV4-1	TRBJ1-2	NA	NA
CASGSGNTEAFF	TGTGCCAGTGGGTCAGGGAACACTGAAGCTTTCTTT	TRBV6-5	TRBJ1-1	NA	NA
CASSKAGGVYEQYF	TGTGCCAGCAGTAAAGCAGGGGGCGTATACGAGCAGTACTTC	TRBV5-4	TRBJ2-7	NA	TRBD1
CASSPLTGLPEQYF	TGTGCCAGCAGCCCCCTTACAGGGCTTCCCGAGCAGTACTTC	TRBV7-2	TRBJ2-7	NA	NA
CASSSAGEQYF	TGTGCCAGCAGTTCGGCAGGCGAGCAGTACTTC	TRBV6-5	TRBJ2-7	NA	NA
CASSYNVASEAFF	TGTGCCAGCAGTTACAACGTGGCTTCTGAAGCTTTCTTT	TRBV6-5	TRBJ1-1	NA	NA
CASSPRQGMNTEAFF	TGTGCCAGCAGCCCCAGACAGGGTATGAACACTGAAGCTTTCTTT	TRBV7-9	TRBJ1-1	NA	TRBD1
CSVPYTGELFF	TGCAGCGTTCCGTACACCGGGGAGCTGTTTTTT	TRBV29-1	TRBJ2-2	NA	NA
CASSLRGASNTGELFF	TGCGCCAGCAGCCTCCGGGGGGCCTCGAACACCGGGGAGCTGTTTTTT	TRBV5-1	TRBJ2-2	NA	NA
CATSDPGTGVEKLFF	TGTGCCACCAGTGACCCCGGGACAGGGGTTGAAAAACTGTTTTTT	TRBV24-1	TRBJ1-4	NA	TRBD1
CASSLGLEQYF	TGTGCCAGCAGCTTGGGACTCGAGCAGTACTTC	TRBV7-6	TRBJ2-7	NA	NA
CASSLEGTRVRDEQFF	TGTGCCAGCAGCTTAGAGGGGACTAGGGTGAGGGATGAGCAGTTCTTC	TRBV11-2	TRBJ2-1	NA	TRBD2
CAWSVSRDNSPLHF	TGTGCCTGGAGTGTCTCCAGGGATAATTCACCCCTCCACTTT	TRBV30	TRBJ1-6	NA	NA
CASRDGDRHFGEKLFF	TGTGCCAGCAGGGATGGGGACAGACACTTCGGTGAAAAACTGTTTTTT	TRBV25-1	TRBJ1-4	NA	TRBD1
CASGGVNGYTF	TGTGCCAGCGGGGGGGTAAATGGCTACACCTTC	TRBV6-5	TRBJ1-2	NA	NA
CSVEVGQAYLAKNIQYF	TGCAGCGTTGAAGTAGGACAGGCCTACTTAGCCAAAAACATTCAGTACTTC	TRBV29-1	TRBJ2-4	NA	TRBD1
CATSRDRGSNQPQHF	TGTGCCACCAGCAGAGATCGGGGTAGCAATCAGCCCCAGCATTTT	TRBV15	TRBJ1-5	NA	NA
CASSQPPHRAGDTDTQYF	TGCGCCAGCAGTCAACCGCCCCATAGGGCGGGGGACACAGATACGCAGTATTTT	TRBV23-1	TRBJ2-3	NA	TRBD2
CASSPGAGEPEAFF	TGTGCCAGCAGCCCAGGGGCAGGAGAACCTGAAGCTTTCTTT	TRBV13	TRBJ1-1	NA	NA
CASSLAAPARPRGSNTEAFF	TGTGCCAGCAGCTTAGCGGCACCCGCTAGGCCGCGAGGGTCGAACACTGAAGCTTTCTTT	TRBV7-2	TRBJ1-1	NA	NA
CASSLQGNQPQHF	TGTGCCAGCAGCCTTCAGGGGAATCAGCCCCAGCATTTT	TRBV7-2	TRBJ1-5	NA	NA
CASSQIPGTYAGELFF	TGTGCCAGCAGCCAAATACCCGGGACTTACGCCGGGGAGCTGTTTTTT	TRBV3-1/TRBV3-2	TRBJ2-2	once	NA
CASSSRTGGTEAFF	TGTGCCAGCAGCTCAAGGACAGGGGGCACTGAAGCTTTCTTT	TRBV7-2	TRBJ1-1	NA	TRBD1
CASSVVSIPGELFF	TGTGCCAGCAGCGTAGTTTCCATCCCCGGGGAGCTGTTTTTT	TRBV9	TRBJ2-2	NA	NA
CASSQDGHKETQYF	TGTGCCAGCAGCCAAGATGGACATAAAGAGACCCAGTACTTC	TRBV3-1/TRBV3-2	TRBJ2-5	NA	NA
CASSIESGNQPQHF	TGTGCCAGTAGTATAGAGTCCGGGAATCAGCCCCAGCATTTT	TRBV19	TRBJ1-5	few	NA
CASRWDRASGELFF	TGTGCCAGTCGATGGGACAGGGCATCCGGGGAGCTGTTTTTT	TRBV19	TRBJ2-2	NA	TRBD1
CASSLPSGGGSNEQFF	TGCGCCAGCAGCCTCCCATCGGGGGGCGGATCCAATGAGCAGTTCTTC	TRBV4-1	TRBJ2-1	NA	NA
CASSLATGYSDSEAFF	TGTGCCAGCAGCTTGGCCACGGGATACAGCGACTCTGAAGCTTTCTTT	TRBV5-6	TRBJ1-1	once	NA